This TCR beta chain came from a study of T cell responses to AZD1222 COVID-19 vaccine. Regarding the study as a whole: Seropositive status at baseline applied to only five or six AZD1222 recipients. There were vaccine-associated CD4 TCRs across spike, dominant at 160-218 and 743-854. Most donors were white British and more were female, and clonal diversity was possibly underestimated. Of spike-specific TCRs, nearly half reportedly target regions left unmutated in variants.

As concerns this clone: No antigen is known for it.

Profiled with immunoSEQ multiplex PCR; TCRdb holds only in-frame clones, not every one. The table shows about 130,000 clones, with less than 95% occurring only once. The V and J ends lost 5 bases and 7 bases respectively, with 20 bases between them. The CDR3 is 15 residues long. The germline V gene has CDR1 SGHTA and CDR2 FQGTGA. J is TRBJ1-1 and V is TRBV7-3; a possible D gene is TRBD1 (5 bases). This TCR came from an adult in good health. This material consisted of peripheral blood, taken on day 0 of AZD1222 vaccination. The CDR3 here is CASSPRRGVGGEAFF. The CDR3 DNA sequence: TGTGCCAGCAGCCCCAGGCGAGGGGTCGGGGGTGAAGCTTTCTTT.